This entry describes one T cell receptor beta chain. Germline V lookup: CDR1 SGHTA, CDR2 FQGTGA. The CDR3 covers 19 residues. V was clipped by 2 bases and J by 8 bases; unmatched bases: 13. The sample comes from a study of blood T cell repertoires in COVID-19. On the study more broadly: Sources were T cells, B-cell-depleted T cells, or PBMCs; the material itself was cDNA or gDNA.

The repertoire was sequenced with immunoSEQ multiplex PCR; TCRdb's copy has only in-frame clones and lacks some. This sample has about 180,000 clones, with 90% to 95% found just once. The specimen sequenced was peripheral blood. The sequence was obtained from a man in his fifties or sixties with acute or convalescent COVID-19. This chain uses TRBV7-3 with TRBJ2-1, with TRBD2 identical over 15 bases. The CDR3 sequence is CASSLYPSRTSGRGYEQFF. Written as DNA, the CDR3 is TGTGCCAGCAGCTTATATCCGTCTCGGACTAGCGGGAGGGGATATGAGCAGTTCTTC. Based on the CDR3 plus reference TRBV7-3 and TRBJ2-1, the full variable domain is GAGVSQTPSNKVTEKGKYVELRCDPISGHTALYWYRQSLGQGPEFLIYFQGTGAADDSGLPNDRFFAVRPEGSVSTLKIQRTERGDSAVYLCASSLYPSRTSGRGYEQFFGPGTRLTVL.